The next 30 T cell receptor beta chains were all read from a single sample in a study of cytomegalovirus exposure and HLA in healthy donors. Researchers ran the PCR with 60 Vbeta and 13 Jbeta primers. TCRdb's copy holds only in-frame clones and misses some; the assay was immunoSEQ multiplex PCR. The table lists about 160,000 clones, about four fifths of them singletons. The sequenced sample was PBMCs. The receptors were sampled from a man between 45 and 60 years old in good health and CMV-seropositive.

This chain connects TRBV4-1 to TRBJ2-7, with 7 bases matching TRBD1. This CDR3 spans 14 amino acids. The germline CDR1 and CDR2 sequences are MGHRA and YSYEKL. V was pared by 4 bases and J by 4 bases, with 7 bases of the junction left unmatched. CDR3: CASSLLGTEYEQYF. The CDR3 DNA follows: TGCGCCAGCAGCCTGCTAGGGACAGAGTACGAGCAGTACTTC.

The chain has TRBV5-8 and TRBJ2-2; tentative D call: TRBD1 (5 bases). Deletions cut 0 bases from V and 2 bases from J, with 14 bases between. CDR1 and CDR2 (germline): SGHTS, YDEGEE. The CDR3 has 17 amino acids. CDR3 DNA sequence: TGTGCCAGCAGCTTGGCCTACGGGCAGGGTAACACCGGGGAGCTGTTTTTT. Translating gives CASSLAYGQGNTGELFF.

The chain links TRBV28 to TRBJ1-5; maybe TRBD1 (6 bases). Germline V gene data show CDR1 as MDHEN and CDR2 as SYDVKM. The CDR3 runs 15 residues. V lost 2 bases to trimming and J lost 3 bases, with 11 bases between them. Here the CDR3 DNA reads TGTGCCAGCAGTTTAGCGAACAGGGACAATCAGCCCCAGCATTTT. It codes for CASSLANRDNQPQHF.

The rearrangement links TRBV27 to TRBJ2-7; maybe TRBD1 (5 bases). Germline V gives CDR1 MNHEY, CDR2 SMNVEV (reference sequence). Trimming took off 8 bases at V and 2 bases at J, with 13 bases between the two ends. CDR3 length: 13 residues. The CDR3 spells CASAAQAPYEQYF. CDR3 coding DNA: TGTGCCAGCGCGGCACAGGCCCCCTACGAGCAGTACTTC.

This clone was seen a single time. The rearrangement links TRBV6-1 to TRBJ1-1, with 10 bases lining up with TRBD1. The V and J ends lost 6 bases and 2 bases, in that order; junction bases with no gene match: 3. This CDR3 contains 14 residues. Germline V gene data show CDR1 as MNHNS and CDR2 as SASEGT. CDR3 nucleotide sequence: TGTGCCAGCAGGGTGACAGGGGGCAACACTGAAGCTTTCTTT. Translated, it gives CASRVTGGNTEAFF.

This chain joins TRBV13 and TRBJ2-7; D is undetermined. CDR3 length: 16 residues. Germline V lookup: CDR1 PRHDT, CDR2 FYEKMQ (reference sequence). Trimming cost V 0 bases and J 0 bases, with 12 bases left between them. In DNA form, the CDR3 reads TGTGCCAGCAGCTTAGGCACGTTCCCACTCTCCTACGAGCAGTACTTC. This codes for CASSLGTFPLSYEQYF. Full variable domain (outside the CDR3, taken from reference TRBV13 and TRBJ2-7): AAGVIQSPRHLIKEKRETATLKCYPIPRHDTVYWYQQGPGQDPQFLISFYEKMQSDKGSIPDRFSAQQFSDYHSELNMSSLELGDSALYFCASSLGTFPLSYEQYFGPGTRLTVT.

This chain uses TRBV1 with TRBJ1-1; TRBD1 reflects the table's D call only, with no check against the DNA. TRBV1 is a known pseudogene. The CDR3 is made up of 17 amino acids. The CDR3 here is CTSSQVVRGPLNTEAFF. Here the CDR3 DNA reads TGCACCAGCAGCCAAGTTGTTAGGGGGCCCCTGAACACTGAAGCTTTCTTT.

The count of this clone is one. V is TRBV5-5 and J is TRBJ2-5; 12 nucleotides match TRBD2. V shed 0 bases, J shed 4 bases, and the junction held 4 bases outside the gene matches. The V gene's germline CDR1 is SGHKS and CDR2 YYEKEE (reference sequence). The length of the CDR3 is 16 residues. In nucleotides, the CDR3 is TGTGCCAGCAGCTTGGGCCTAGCGGGGGGGGTAGAGACCCAGTACTTC. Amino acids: CASSLGLAGGVETQYF.

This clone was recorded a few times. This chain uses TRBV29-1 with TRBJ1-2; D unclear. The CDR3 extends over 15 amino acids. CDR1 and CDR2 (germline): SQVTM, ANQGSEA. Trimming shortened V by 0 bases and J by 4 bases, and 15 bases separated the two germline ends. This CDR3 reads CSVEDTSGGFYGYTF. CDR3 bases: TGCAGCGTTGAAGATACCTCGGGAGGGTTCTATGGCTACACCTTC.

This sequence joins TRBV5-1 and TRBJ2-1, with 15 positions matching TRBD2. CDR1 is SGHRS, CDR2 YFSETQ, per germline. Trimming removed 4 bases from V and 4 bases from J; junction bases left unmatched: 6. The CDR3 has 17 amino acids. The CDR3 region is CASSQTGTSGGYNEQFF. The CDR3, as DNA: TGCGCCAGCAGCCAGACCGGGACTAGCGGGGGGTACAATGAGCAGTTCTTC.

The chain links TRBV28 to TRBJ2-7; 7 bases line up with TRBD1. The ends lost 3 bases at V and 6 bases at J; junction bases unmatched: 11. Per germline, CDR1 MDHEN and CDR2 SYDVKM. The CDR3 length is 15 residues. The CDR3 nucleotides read TGTGCCAGCAGTTTTGGCACAGGGGCGATCGCCGAGCAGTACTTC. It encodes CASSFGTGAIAEQYF.

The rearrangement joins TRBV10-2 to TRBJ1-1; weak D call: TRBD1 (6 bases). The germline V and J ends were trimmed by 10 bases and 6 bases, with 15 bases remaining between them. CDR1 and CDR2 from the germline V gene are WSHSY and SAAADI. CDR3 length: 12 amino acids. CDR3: CATGTIHAEAFF. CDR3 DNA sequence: TGCGCCACCGGGACAATCCACGCTGAAGCTTTCTTT.

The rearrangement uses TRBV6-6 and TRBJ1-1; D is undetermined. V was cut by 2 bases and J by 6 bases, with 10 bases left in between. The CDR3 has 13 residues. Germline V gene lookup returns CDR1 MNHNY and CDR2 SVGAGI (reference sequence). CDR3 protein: CASSYEGRAEAFF. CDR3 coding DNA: TGTGCCAGCAGTTACGAGGGAAGGGCTGAAGCTTTCTTT.

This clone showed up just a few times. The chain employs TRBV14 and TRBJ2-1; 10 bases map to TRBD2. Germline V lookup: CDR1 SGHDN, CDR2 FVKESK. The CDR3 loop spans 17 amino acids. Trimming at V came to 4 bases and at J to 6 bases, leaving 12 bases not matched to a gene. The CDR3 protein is CASSPRLSGRDRNEQFF. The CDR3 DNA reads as TGTGCCAGCAGCCCCAGACTAAGCGGGAGGGACCGCAATGAGCAGTTCTTC.

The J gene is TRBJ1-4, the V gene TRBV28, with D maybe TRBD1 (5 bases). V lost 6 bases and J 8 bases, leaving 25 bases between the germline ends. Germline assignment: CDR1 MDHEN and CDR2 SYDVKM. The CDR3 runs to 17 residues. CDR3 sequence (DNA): TGTGCCAGCAGGGGGGGGACCCGAACCCTGAATCGGGAAAAACTGTTTTTT. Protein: CASRGGTRTLNREKLFF. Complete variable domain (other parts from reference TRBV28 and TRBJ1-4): DVKVTQSSRYLVKRTGEKVFLECVQDMDHENMFWYRQDPGLGLRLIYFSYDVKMKEKGDIPEGYSVSREKKERFSLILESASTNQTSMYLCASRGGTRTLNREKLFFGSGTQLSVL.

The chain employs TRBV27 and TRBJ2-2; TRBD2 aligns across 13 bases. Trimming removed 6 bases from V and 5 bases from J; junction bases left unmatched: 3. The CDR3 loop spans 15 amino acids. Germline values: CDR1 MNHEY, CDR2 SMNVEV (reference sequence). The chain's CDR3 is CASSTGLAGTGELFF. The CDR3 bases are TGTGCCAGCAGCACGGGACTAGCGGGAACCGGGGAGCTGTTTTTT.

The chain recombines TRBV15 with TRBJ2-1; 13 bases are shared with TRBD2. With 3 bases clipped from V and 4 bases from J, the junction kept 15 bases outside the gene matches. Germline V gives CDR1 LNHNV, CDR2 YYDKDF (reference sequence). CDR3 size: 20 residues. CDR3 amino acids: CATSRGYTSGGAGAYNEQFF. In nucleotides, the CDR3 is TGTGCCACCAGCAGGGGATACACTAGCGGGGGGGCCGGCGCGTACAATGAGCAGTTCTTC. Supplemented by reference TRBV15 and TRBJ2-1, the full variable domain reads DAMVIQNPRYQVTQFGKPVTLSCSQTLNHNVMYWYQQKSSQAPKLLFHYYDKDFNNEADTPDNFQSRRPNTSFCFLDIRSPGLGDTAMYLCATSRGYTSGGAGAYNEQFFGPGTRLTVL.

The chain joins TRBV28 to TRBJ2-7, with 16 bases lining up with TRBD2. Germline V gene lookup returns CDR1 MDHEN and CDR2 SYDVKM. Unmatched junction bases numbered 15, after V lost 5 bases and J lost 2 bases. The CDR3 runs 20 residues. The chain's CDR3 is CASSPPGGPGLAGGAYEQYF. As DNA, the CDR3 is TGTGCCAGCAGTCCCCCGGGGGGCCCGGGACTAGCGGGAGGGGCCTACGAGCAGTACTTC.

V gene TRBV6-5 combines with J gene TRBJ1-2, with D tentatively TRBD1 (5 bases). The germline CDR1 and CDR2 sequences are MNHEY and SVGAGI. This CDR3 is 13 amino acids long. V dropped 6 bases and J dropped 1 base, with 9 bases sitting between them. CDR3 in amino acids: CASRTRDNYGYTF. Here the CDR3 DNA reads TGTGCCAGCAGAACCAGGGATAACTATGGCTACACCTTC.

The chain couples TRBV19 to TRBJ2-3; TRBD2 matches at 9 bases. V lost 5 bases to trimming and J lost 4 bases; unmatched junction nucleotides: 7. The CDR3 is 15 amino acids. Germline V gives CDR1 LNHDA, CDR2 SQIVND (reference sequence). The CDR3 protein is CASSAYSGSADTQYF. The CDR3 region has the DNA TGTGCCAGTAGTGCGTATAGCGGGAGCGCAGATACGCAGTATTTT.

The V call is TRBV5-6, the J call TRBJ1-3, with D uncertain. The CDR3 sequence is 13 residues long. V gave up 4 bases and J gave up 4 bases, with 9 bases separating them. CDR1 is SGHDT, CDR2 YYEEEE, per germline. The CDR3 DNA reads TGTGCCAGCAGCCGAGGAGAGGGAAACACCATATATTTT. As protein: CASSRGEGNTIYF.

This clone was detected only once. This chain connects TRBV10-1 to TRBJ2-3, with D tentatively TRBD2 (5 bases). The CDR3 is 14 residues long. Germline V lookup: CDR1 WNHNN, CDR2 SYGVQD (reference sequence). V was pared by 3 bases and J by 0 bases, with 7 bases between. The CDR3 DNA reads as TGCGCCAGCAGTGAAAAGCGGAGCACAGATACGCAGTATTTT. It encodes CASSEKRSTDTQYF.

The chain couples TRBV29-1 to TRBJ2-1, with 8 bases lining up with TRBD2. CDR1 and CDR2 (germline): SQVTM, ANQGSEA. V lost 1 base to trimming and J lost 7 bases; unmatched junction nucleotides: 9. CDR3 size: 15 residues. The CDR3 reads CSVEGGGTRFNEQFF. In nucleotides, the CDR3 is TGCAGCGTTGAAGGGGGCGGGACTAGATTTAATGAGCAGTTCTTC.

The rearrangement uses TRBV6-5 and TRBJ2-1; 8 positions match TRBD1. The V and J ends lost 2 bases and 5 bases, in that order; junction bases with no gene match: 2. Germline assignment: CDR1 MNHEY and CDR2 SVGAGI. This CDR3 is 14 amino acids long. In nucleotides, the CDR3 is TGTGCCAGCAGTTACCGGGACAGGAACAATGAGCAGTTCTTC. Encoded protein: CASSYRDRNNEQFF.

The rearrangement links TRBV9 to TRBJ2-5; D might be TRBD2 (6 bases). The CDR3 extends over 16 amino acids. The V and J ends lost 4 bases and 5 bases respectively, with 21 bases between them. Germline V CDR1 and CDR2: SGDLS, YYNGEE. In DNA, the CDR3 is TGTGCCAGCAGCCCAGGAGGGACTTCTGGGATGGAGACCCAGTACTTC. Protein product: CASSPGGTSGMETQYF.

The CDR3 loop is CASTDGGSEAFF. CDR3 coding DNA: TGTGCCAGTACGGACGGAGGATCTGAAGCTTTCTTT. This chain joins TRBV2 and TRBJ1-1; D unresolved. With 9 bases removed from V and 6 bases from J, the gap between germline ends came to 14 bases. Germline CDR1 SNHLY, CDR2 FYNNEI. This CDR3 has 12 amino acids.

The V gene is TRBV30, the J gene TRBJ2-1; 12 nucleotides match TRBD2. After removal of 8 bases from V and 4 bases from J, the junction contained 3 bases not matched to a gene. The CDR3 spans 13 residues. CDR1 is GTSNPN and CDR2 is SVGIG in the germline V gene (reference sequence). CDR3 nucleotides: TGTGCCCGTACTAGCGGGGGGTACAATGAGCAGTTCTTC. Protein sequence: CARTSGGYNEQFF.

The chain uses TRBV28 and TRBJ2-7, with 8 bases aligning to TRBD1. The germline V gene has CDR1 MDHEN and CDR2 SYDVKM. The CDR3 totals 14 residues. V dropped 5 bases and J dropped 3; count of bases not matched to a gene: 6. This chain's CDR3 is CASSPRTGIYEQYF. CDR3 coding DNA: TGTGCCAGCAGTCCCCGGACAGGGATCTACGAGCAGTACTTC.

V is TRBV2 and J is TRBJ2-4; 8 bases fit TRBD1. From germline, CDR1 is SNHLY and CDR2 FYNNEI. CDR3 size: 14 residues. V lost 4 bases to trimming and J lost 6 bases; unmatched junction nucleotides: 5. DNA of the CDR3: TGTGCCAGCAGTGTTCAGGGGGCGGTAAACATTCAGTACTTC. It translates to CASSVQGAVNIQYF. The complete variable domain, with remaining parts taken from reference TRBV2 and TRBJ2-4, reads EPEVTQTPSHQVTQMGQEVILRCVPISNHLYFYWYRQILGQKVEFLVSFYNNEISEKSEIFDDQFSVERPDGSNFTLKIRSTKLEDSAMYFCASSVQGAVNIQYFGAGTRLSVL.

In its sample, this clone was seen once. This CDR3 is CASSQGPGQGAKTQYF. CDR3 DNA: TGCGCCAGCAGCCAAGGGCCGGGACAGGGGGCGAAGACCCAGTACTTC. The gene calls are TRBV4-3 and TRBJ2-5; TRBD1 aligns across 12 bases. CDR3 length equals 16 residues. The junction had 6 bases not matched to a gene; V was cut back by 1 base and J by 6 bases. Germline V CDR1 and CDR2: LGHNA, YSLEER.